The 20 T cell receptor beta chains below come from one sample, sequenced in a study of beta chain features in type 1 diabetes. Study results and caveats: Patients with Type 1 diabetes showed moderately but significantly shorter TCRB CDR3s in all four CD4+ subsets.

Expressed TCRB transcripts got sequenced, as all isolated RNA was reverse transcribed. Method: immunoSEQ multiplex PCR; TCRdb's copy keeps in-frame clones and lacks some. The data contain about 660,000 clones, about an eighth of them seen just once; the ten biggest clones take up approximately 0.043%. These receptors are not linked to any known antigen. The source material was naive CD4+ T cells from blood. Source of these receptors: a young man with type 1 diabetes.

This clone was seen only a few times. CDR3 nucleotides: TGTGCCTGGAGTCAAAGCGCAGATACGCAGTATTTT. Its protein product is CAWSQSADTQYF. This chain links TRBV30 with TRBJ2-3; D uncertain. Germline CDR1 is GTSNPN and CDR2 is SVGIG (reference sequence). Trimming left V 2 bases short and J 4 bases short, with 7 bases between. The CDR3 contains 12 residues.

V gene TRBV9 combines with J gene TRBJ2-7; D is unresolved. Trimming left V 0 bases short and J 12 bases short, with 16 bases between. The CDR3 runs to 13 residues. Germline lookup yields CDR1 SGDLS and CDR2 YYNGEE. The CDR3 reads CASSVDSDSTLYF. Written as DNA, the CDR3 is TGTGCCAGCAGCGTAGACTCCGATTCTACTTTGTACTTC.

Of note for this clone: This CDR3 is also generated by other DNA sequences in the sample. The J gene is TRBJ1-4, the V gene TRBV7-2; 8 bases match TRBD1. Losses at the gene ends were 5 bases for V and 4 bases for J; bases not matched to a gene: 3. The CDR3 has 14 amino acids. CDR1 and CDR2 from the germline V gene are SGHTA and FQGNSA. CDR3 loop: CASSPDRGNEKLFF. CDR3 coding DNA: TGTGCCAGCAGCCCTGACAGGGGTAATGAAAAACTGTTTTTT.

The V and J genes are TRBV29-1 and TRBJ2-3, with 12 bases that match TRBD1. This CDR3 is built from 14 residues. V trimming: 6 bases; J trimming: 3 bases; junction bases outside the gene matches: 4. Germline CDR1 reads SQVTM; CDR2 reads ANQGSEA. CDR3 amino acids: CSVGTGGGTDTQYF. As DNA, the CDR3 is TGCAGCGTGGGGACAGGGGGCGGAACAGATACGCAGTATTTT.

This clone was picked up a small number of times. V is TRBV5-1 and J is TRBJ1-1; weak D call: TRBD1 (6 bases). V dropped 9 bases and J dropped 0 bases, with 15 bases sitting between them. Germline V gene data show CDR1 as SGHRS and CDR2 as YFSETQ. This CDR3 comprises 14 residues. The CDR3 is CATTTGSMNTEAFF. CDR3 coding DNA: TGCGCCACCACGACAGGCTCTATGAACACTGAAGCTTTCTTT.

The chain couples TRBV14 to TRBJ2-2, with a weak D call TRBD1 (5 bases). Germline lookup yields CDR1 SGHDN and CDR2 FVKESK. CDR3 length: 17 residues. The V and J ends lost 2 bases and 3 bases respectively, with 16 bases between them. The CDR3 nucleotides are TGTGCCAGCAGCCAACTCCTGACAGACTTTTACACCGGGGAGCTGTTTTTT. Translated: CASSQLLTDFYTGELFF.

V and J are TRBV6-5 and TRBJ2-5; 11 bases line up with TRBD1. The CDR3 covers 15 residues. CDR1 and CDR2 from the germline V gene are MNHEY and SVGAGI. Unmatched junction bases numbered 1, after V lost 0 bases and J lost 4 bases. Here the CDR3 DNA reads TGTGCCAGCAGTTACTCGGACAGGGGGCGAGAGACCCAGTACTTC. Translated: CASSYSDRGRETQYF.

This clone was observed a handful of times. V usage is TRBV5-1 and J usage is TRBJ1-1, with D perhaps TRBD1 (5 bases). V gave up 3 bases and J gave up 4 bases, with 13 bases separating them. Germline V CDR1 and CDR2: SGHRS, YFSETQ. CDR3 length: 14 residues. The CDR3 coding sequence is TGCGCCAGCAGCTGGGACCCTAATCTCACTGAAGCTTTCTTT. Amino acid sequence: CASSWDPNLTEAFF.

This sequence joins TRBV7-9 and TRBJ1-2, with D uncertain. Trimming pared 3 bases from V and 0 bases from J, leaving 11 bases between. The CDR3 runs to 15 residues. Germline-derived CDR1 and CDR2 are SEHNR and FQNEAQ (reference sequence). The CDR3 spells CASSFVGSTNYGYTF. The CDR3 DNA sequence: TGTGCCAGCAGCTTTGTGGGGTCGACTAACTATGGCTACACCTTC.

This clone has just a few counts. The chain combines TRBV30 with TRBJ2-2; TRBD1 or TRBD2 may be the D gene (6 bases each). This CDR3 contains 15 residues. The ends were cut back, 2 bases at V and 6 bases at J, with 16 bases in the middle. Germline assignment: CDR1 GTSNPN and CDR2 SVGIG (reference sequence). In DNA form, the CDR3 reads TGTGCCTGGAGTCAAATCGGGGGCTCTGCCGGGGAGCTGTTTTTT. This translates into CAWSQIGGSAGELFF.

This clone was detected a few times. The rearrangement joins TRBV25-1 to TRBJ2-1, with D tentatively TRBD1 or TRBD2 (5 bases each). Trimming removed 1 base at V and 4 bases at J, with 8 bases between. Germline assignment: CDR1 MGHDK and CDR2 SYGVNS. The CDR3 totals 14 residues. This chain's CDR3 is CASSESGRYNEQFF. As DNA, the CDR3 is TGTGCCAGCAGTGAATCGGGACGGTACAATGAGCAGTTCTTC.

This clone was detected only once. This chain joins TRBV10-3 and TRBJ2-3; unclear D gene. CDR1 ENHRY and CDR2 SYGVKD come from the germline V gene. Trimming took 0 bases from V and 2 from J, leaving 18 bases between them. The CDR3 extends over 18 amino acids. CDR3 sequence reads: CAISESMVEWRNTDTQYF. DNA of the CDR3: TGTGCCATCAGTGAGTCGATGGTAGAATGGCGGAACACAGATACGCAGTATTTT.

The J gene is TRBJ2-3, the V gene TRBV6-1, with D maybe TRBD1 (5 bases). The CDR3 runs 11 residues. Trimming took off 3 bases at V and 7 bases at J, with 5 bases between the two ends. Germline V CDR1 and CDR2: MNHNS, SASEGT. In DNA, the CDR3 is TGTGCCAGCAGTGAGGGGCATACGCAGTATTTT. This gives the protein CASSEGHTQYF.

The chain joins TRBV5-1 to TRBJ2-5, with TRBD2 identical over 10 bases. The germline CDR1 and CDR2 sequences are SGHRS and YFSETQ. Trimming removed 4 bases from V and 5 bases from J; junction bases left unmatched: 8. CDR3 length equals 15 residues. The CDR3 reads CASSISGTSEETQYF. In DNA form, the CDR3 reads TGCGCCAGCAGCATATCCGGGACTAGCGAGGAGACCCAGTACTTC.

This clone came up a few times. The chain has TRBV27 and TRBJ1-1, with D possibly TRBD1 on 5 matching bases. The CDR3 sequence is 15 residues long. V gave up 7 bases and J gave up 0 bases, with 15 bases separating them. CDR1 is MNHEY and CDR2 is SMNVEV in the germline V gene (reference sequence). The CDR3 is CASNMWGGMNTEAFF. CDR3 DNA sequence: TGTGCCAGCAACATGTGGGGGGGTATGAACACTGAAGCTTTCTTT.

This clone was counted only a few times. This rearrangement joins TRBV18 to TRBJ2-3; D might be TRBD2 (6 bases). The V and J ends lost 2 bases and 4 bases respectively, with 10 bases between them. The germline V gene has CDR1 KGHSH and CDR2 LQKENI. This CDR3 is 14 amino acids long. The CDR3 here is CASSPGTVADTQYF. CDR3 DNA sequence: TGTGCCAGCTCACCAGGGACTGTGGCAGATACGCAGTATTTT.

The chain recombines TRBV6-6 with TRBJ2-7; 10 bases are a match to TRBD1. V was clipped by 5 bases and J by 6 bases; unmatched bases: 7. The CDR3 consists of 14 residues. Per the germline V gene, CDR1 is MNHNY and CDR2 is SVGAGI (reference sequence). CDR3 sequence reads: CASSPPGQGLEQYF. CDR3 DNA: TGTGCCAGCAGTCCACCGGGACAGGGGCTCGAGCAGTACTTC.

This clone was recorded a few times. V is TRBV30 and J is TRBJ2-1, with 10 bases fitting TRBD2. The CDR3 has 14 residues. Germline V gene lookup returns CDR1 GTSNPN and CDR2 SVGIG (reference sequence). V was clipped by 0 bases and J by 6 bases; unmatched bases: 2. The CDR3 loop reads CAWSVASGSNEQFF. The CDR3, as DNA: TGTGCCTGGAGTGTAGCTAGCGGGAGCAATGAGCAGTTCTTC.

In its sample, this clone was seen a few times. The chain has TRBV7-2 and TRBJ2-3, with D possibly matching TRBD2 (5 bases). The CDR3 totals 14 residues. From germline, CDR1 is SGHTA and CDR2 FQGNSA. V lost 8 bases and J 0 bases, leaving 12 bases between the germline ends. In nucleotides, the CDR3 is TGTGCCAGCGCCTTCGGCGGGAGCACAGATACGCAGTATTTT. This sequence encodes CASAFGGSTDTQYF.

The rearrangement links TRBV4-3 to TRBJ2-2; TRBD1 aligns across 7 bases. CDR3 length: 15 amino acids. Germline CDR1 LGHNA, CDR2 YSLEER. V dropped 5 bases and J dropped 4; count of bases not matched to a gene: 7. This CDR3 reads CASSARTGSTGELFF. CDR3 DNA: TGCGCCAGCAGCGCCCGGACAGGTAGCACCGGGGAGCTGTTTTTT.